Described below is a single T cell receptor beta chain sequence and its context. The antigen is unknown. This CDR3 region has 13 residues. Deletions cut 8 bases from V and 3 bases from J, with 11 bases between. CDR1 and CDR2 from the germline V gene are WSHSY and SAAADI. The primer mix had 60 Vbeta and 13 Jbeta primers. Using immunoSEQ multiplex PCR, the repertoire was profiled, and TCRdb retains in-frame clones only, with some absent. The table includes around 100,000 clones, approximately 70% detected once. This sample stems from a study of cytomegalovirus exposure and HLA in healthy donors. Findings and caveats of the study: The authors reported that TCR beta sequences could predict HLA-A and HLA-B alleles. These predictions were accurate for most subjects in the first cohort. Several of the most significant clusters appeared, in a later analysis, to be linked to common viral pathogens.

Source material: PBMCs. This TCR came from a woman in her 50s in good health and CMV-seronegative. This rearrangement joins TRBV10-2 to TRBJ2-4, with D unclear. The CDR3 sequence is CASGIEVKNIQYF. CDR3 in DNA: TGCGCCAGCGGTATAGAGGTCAAAAACATTCAGTACTTC.